This passage covers 19 T cell receptor beta chains from one sample sequenced in a study of shared clonotypes between healthy human individuals. Sequenced by immunoSEQ multiplex PCR; TCRdb stores in-frame clones only, minus some. Among about 480,000 clones listed, approximately 79% were seen once. Specimen: PBMCs. These receptors all come from a woman aged 40 to 50 in good health. Some clones in this sample may be carry-over from other donors' samples.

CDR3 nucleotides: TGTGCCAGCAGCCCTTTTGGCGCGGGAGGGGAAGAGACCCAGTACTTC. It codes for CASSPFGAGGEETQYF. The V call is TRBV27, the J call TRBJ2-5, with 9 bases that match TRBD2. Trimming took 6 bases from V and 3 from J; bases not matched to a gene: 11. Germline V gene data show CDR1 as MNHEY and CDR2 as SMNVEV (reference sequence). This CDR3 is built from 16 residues.

This clone was counted many times. The V gene is TRBV4-2, the J gene TRBJ2-1, with TRBD2 matching over 7 bases. The V gene end was trimmed by 1 base and the J gene end by 4 bases; junction bases not matched to a gene: 7. The CDR3 covers 16 residues. The V gene's germline CDR1 is LGHNA and CDR2 YNFKEQ. The CDR3 nucleotides are TGTGCCAGCAGCCAAGGATCTAGCGGAGATTACAATGAGCAGTTCTTC. Amino acid sequence: CASSQGSSGDYNEQFF.

The chain recombines TRBV5-6 with TRBJ1-2, with 8 bases lining up with TRBD1. CDR3 length: 13 residues. The germline gives CDR1 SGHDT, CDR2 YYEEEE. V lost 7 bases and J lost 7; bases outside the gene matches: 9. The CDR3 DNA reads as TGTGCCAGCGCCCGCGGACAGGGCGGTGGCTACACCTTC. It is translated as CASARGQGGGYTF.

The rearrangement links TRBV5-1 to TRBJ2-7; 10 positions agree with TRBD2. V lost 0 bases and J lost 6; bases outside the gene matches: 6. Germline loops: CDR1 SGHRS, CDR2 YFSETQ. The CDR3 runs 15 residues. CDR3 residues: CASSLDLAGVSEQYF. The CDR3, as DNA: TGCGCCAGCAGCTTGGACCTAGCGGGAGTTTCCGAGCAGTACTTC. The full variable domain, rest sourced from reference TRBV5-1 and TRBJ2-7, is KAGVTQTPRYLIKTRGQQVTLSCSPISGHRSVSWYQQTPGQGLQFLFEYFSETQRNKGNFPGRFSGRQFSNSRSEMNVSTLELGDSALYLCASSLDLAGVSEQYFGPGTRLTVT.

The chain carries TRBV30 and TRBJ2-7, with D uncertain. The V end lost 1 base, the J end lost 5 bases, and 12 bases lay between the germline ends. Germline assignment: CDR1 GTSNPN and CDR2 SVGIG (reference sequence). The CDR3 has 13 residues. In DNA form, the CDR3 reads TGTGCCTGGAGTGAACTCCTAAACCACGAGCAGTACTTC. Translation: CAWSELLNHEQYF. Full variable domain (outside the CDR3, taken from reference TRBV30 and TRBJ2-7): SQTIHQWPATLVQPVGSPLSLECTVEGTSNPNLYWYRQAAGRGLQLLFYSVGIGQISSEVPQNLSASRPQDRQFILSSKKLLLSDSGFYLCAWSELLNHEQYFGPGTRLTVT.

The rearrangement uses TRBV5-1 and TRBJ2-2, with D unclear. CDR1 and CDR2 (germline): SGHRS, YFSETQ. Trimming removed 5 bases from V and 8 bases from J, with 16 bases in between. This CDR3 region has 14 residues. Here the CDR3 reads CASRPRTSEGELFF. The CDR3 coding sequence is TGCGCCAGCAGACCACGGACGAGTGAAGGGGAGCTGTTTTTT.

This chain connects TRBV6-1 to TRBJ1-1; D is undetermined. This CDR3 comprises 13 residues. V was shortened by 4 bases and J by 1 base, with 7 bases between the two germline ends. In germline, CDR1 is MNHNS, CDR2 SASEGT. CDR3 coding DNA: TGTGCCAGCAGTGGAACTTCGAACACTGAAGCTTTCTTT. Amino acid sequence: CASSGTSNTEAFF.

This clone was counted at least ten times. This chain links TRBV2 with TRBJ2-1; D is unresolved. This CDR3 region has 14 residues. Germline V gene data show CDR1 as SNHLY and CDR2 as FYNNEI. The V end was cut by 0 bases, the J end by 8 bases, with 11 bases between. The CDR3 reads CASSEALQSYEQFF. CDR3 DNA sequence: TGTGCCAGCAGTGAAGCGCTTCAGAGCTATGAGCAGTTCTTC. Supplemented by reference TRBV2 and TRBJ2-1, the full variable domain reads EPEVTQTPSHQVTQMGQEVILRCVPISNHLYFYWYRQILGQKVEFLVSFYNNEISEKSEIFDDQFSVERPDGSNFTLKIRSTKLEDSAMYFCASSEALQSYEQFFGPGTRLTVL.

This chain joins TRBV6-6 and TRBJ2-1; 7 nucleotides match TRBD1. The CDR3 has 14 amino acids. Unmatched junction bases numbered 6, after V lost 7 bases and J lost 3 bases. CDR1 is MNHNY, CDR2 SVGAGI, per germline (reference sequence). This chain's CDR3 is CASNRDSSYNEQFF. CDR3 coding DNA: TGTGCCAGCAATAGGGACAGCAGCTACAATGAGCAGTTCTTC.

This chain connects TRBV7-9 to TRBJ2-5, with 9 bases aligning to TRBD2. Per germline, CDR1 SEHNR and CDR2 FQNEAQ (reference sequence). The ends lost 1 base at V and 5 bases at J; junction bases unmatched: 2. The CDR3 runs to 14 residues. The CDR3 reads CASSLDTSGETQYF. The CDR3 nucleotides read TGTGCCAGCAGCTTAGACACTAGCGGGGAGACCCAGTACTTC.

This chain links TRBV9 with TRBJ2-3; TRBD2 matches at 8 bases. Losses at the gene ends were 0 bases for V and 0 bases for J; bases not matched to a gene: 15. The CDR3 has 20 amino acids. The V gene's germline CDR1 is SGDLS and CDR2 YYNGEE. The CDR3, as DNA: TGTGCCAGCAGCGTAGCTACTAAGCGGGAGACAACTTATAGCACAGATACGCAGTATTTT. Amino acid sequence: CASSVATKRETTYSTDTQYF.

This clone turned up a few times. The chain is built from TRBV30 and TRBJ1-1; 7 nucleotides agree with TRBD1. Trimming at V came to 5 bases and at J to 3 bases, leaving 6 bases not matched to a gene. Germline lookup yields CDR1 GTSNPN and CDR2 SVGIG (reference sequence). This CDR3 has 13 amino acids. Written as DNA, the CDR3 is TGTGCCTGGGACAGGGTTTTGGACACTGAAGCTTTCTTT. As protein: CAWDRVLDTEAFF.

The rearrangement links TRBV9 to TRBJ1-2; D gene uncertain. CDR3 length: 12 residues. Trimming pared 4 bases from V and 8 bases from J, leaving 12 bases between. CDR1 and CDR2 from the germline V gene are SGDLS and YYNGEE. The CDR3 DNA sequence: TGTGCCAGCAGCCCCCGGTTTGAAGGCTACACCTTC. Its translation is CASSPRFEGYTF.

Details on this clone: Other DNA sequences of this sample code for an identical CDR3. The V and J genes are TRBV6-5 and TRBJ1-5, with D possibly TRBD1 on 5 matching bases. The ends were cut back, 0 bases at V and 5 bases at J, with 5 bases in the middle. The CDR3 runs to 13 residues. CDR1 is MNHEY, CDR2 SVGAGI, per germline. CDR3 sequence (DNA): TGTGCCAGCAGTTACTCAGGGGATCAGCCCCAGCATTTT. Translation gives CASSYSGDQPQHF.

This chain uses TRBV28 with TRBJ2-1, with TRBD1 identical over 9 bases. The CDR3 totals 12 residues. Germline V gene lookup returns CDR1 MDHEN and CDR2 SYDVKM. V trimming: 6 bases; J trimming: 9 bases; junction bases outside the gene matches: 3. CDR3 loop: CASRDRGTEQFF. In DNA form, the CDR3 reads TGTGCCAGCAGGGACAGGGGCACTGAGCAGTTCTTC.

As to this clone: A read error may produce the germline difference seen at one junction end. Different DNA sequences within this sample yield the same CDR3. This chain uses TRBV5-6 with TRBJ1-4, with D possibly matching TRBD1 (6 bases). The CDR3 has 14 residues. CDR1 SGHDT and CDR2 YYEEEE come from the germline V gene. In nucleotides, the CDR3 is TGTGCCAGCAGCCCACAGGGAGTAGGGGAAAAACTGTTTTTC. Amino acids: CASSPQGVGEKLFF.

The CDR3: CASSILESSYEQYF. The CDR3 bases are TGCGCCAGCAGTATACTAGAAAGCTCCTACGAGCAGTACTTC. The chain links TRBV10-2 to TRBJ2-7; the D gene is possibly TRBD2 (5 bases). Germline V gene data show CDR1 as WSHSY and CDR2 as SAAADI. CDR3 length: 14 amino acids. Trimming stripped 5 bases from V and 0 bases from J, with 11 bases between.

The sample holds a few counts of this clone. This rearrangement joins TRBV5-1 to TRBJ1-1, with D tentatively TRBD1 (6 bases). Trimming left V 4 bases short and J 0 bases short, with 16 bases between. The CDR3 length is 16 residues. Germline CDR1 SGHRS, CDR2 YFSETQ. The CDR3 bases are TGCGCCAGCAGCCCTGACAGGTCGGGGTTGAACACTGAAGCTTTCTTT. It codes for CASSPDRSGLNTEAFF.

This clone has a handful of counts. Within the sample, other DNA sequences also encode this same CDR3. The chain recombines TRBV2 with TRBJ2-7, with D maybe TRBD1 (5 bases). This CDR3 contains 11 residues. The V gene's germline CDR1 is SNHLY and CDR2 FYNNEI. V lost 8 bases and J lost 4, with 9 bases in between. CDR3 in DNA: TGTGCCAGCGGAGACAGTTACGAGCAGTACTTC. It specifies CASGDSYEQYF.